This TCR beta chain was recovered during a study of blood T cell repertoires in COVID-19. For the study at large: Whether acute or convalescent, the COVID-19 samples came from the United States, Italy and Spain. The cDNA or gDNA used as material had been derived from T cells, B-cell-depleted T cells, or PBMCs.

Authors' processing steps: Estimation of nucleated cell counts relied on the amplification of reference gene primers. Sequencing was performed with immunoSEQ multiplex PCR; in TCRdb, only in-frame clones are kept and a portion is missing. That table furnishes V, J and clone size, whereas the DNA furnished D and trimming. The table shows tens of thousands of clones, with roughly 80% occurring only once. CDR1 and CDR2 (germline): KGHSH, LQKENI. CDR3 size: 14 residues. Trimming at V came to 3 bases and at J to 6 bases, leaving 6 bases not matched to a gene. The origin of this receptor is a human donor in a cohort sampled during active COVID-19. The chain combines TRBV18 with TRBJ2-7, with 9 positions matching TRBD1. Specimen: peripheral blood. The chain's CDR3 is CASSPTGGEGEQYF. CDR3 coding DNA: TGTGCCAGCTCACCTACAGGGGGCGAAGGCGAGCAGTACTTC.